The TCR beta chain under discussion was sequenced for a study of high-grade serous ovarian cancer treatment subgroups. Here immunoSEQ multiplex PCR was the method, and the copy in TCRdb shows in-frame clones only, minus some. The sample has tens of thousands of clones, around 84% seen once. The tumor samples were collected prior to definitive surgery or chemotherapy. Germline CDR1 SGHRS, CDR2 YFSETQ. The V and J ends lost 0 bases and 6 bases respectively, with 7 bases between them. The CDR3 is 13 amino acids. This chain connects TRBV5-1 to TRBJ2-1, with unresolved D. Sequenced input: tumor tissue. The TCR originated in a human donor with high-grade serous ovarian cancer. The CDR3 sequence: CASSLDGINEQFF. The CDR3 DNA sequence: TGCGCCAGCAGCTTGGATGGCATCAATGAGCAGTTCTTC.